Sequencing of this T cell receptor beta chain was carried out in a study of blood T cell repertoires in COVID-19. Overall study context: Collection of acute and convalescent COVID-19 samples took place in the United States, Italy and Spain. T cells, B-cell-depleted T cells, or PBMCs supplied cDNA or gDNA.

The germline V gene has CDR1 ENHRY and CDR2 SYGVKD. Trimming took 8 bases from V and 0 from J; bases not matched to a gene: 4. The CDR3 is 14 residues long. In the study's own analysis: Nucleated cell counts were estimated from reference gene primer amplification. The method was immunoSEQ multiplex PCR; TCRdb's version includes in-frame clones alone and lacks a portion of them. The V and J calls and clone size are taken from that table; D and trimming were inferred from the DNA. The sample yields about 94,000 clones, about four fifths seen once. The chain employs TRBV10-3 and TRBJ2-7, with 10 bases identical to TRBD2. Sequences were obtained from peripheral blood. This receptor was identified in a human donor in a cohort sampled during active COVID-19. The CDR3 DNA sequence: TGTGCCATCGCCTCTAGCGGGAGCTCCTACGAGCAGTACTTC. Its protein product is CAIASSGSSYEQYF.